One sample yielded the 10 T cell receptor beta chains listed below, sequenced in a study of OX40 agonist ivuxolimab in advanced cancers. The library relied on the immunoSEQ multiplex PCR assay. Held by TCRdb, this immuneACCESS table contains in-frame sequences only and omits some clones. Under half of the omission traces to an unresolved V gene where checked; the cause of the rest is unknown. The table for this sample lists roughly 20,000 clones; 74% of them were counted only once. The ten largest clones represent roughly 34% of the sample. Here the sequenced sample was CD4+ or CD8+ T cells sorted from blood, taken in a trial of the OX40 agonist ivuxolimab. The receptors shown here come from an adult with an advanced solid tumor such as melanoma, head and neck, liver or kidney cancer.

This chain joins TRBV19 and TRBJ2-7; 7 bases fit TRBD2. The V gene end was trimmed by 6 bases and the J gene end by 1 base; junction bases not matched to a gene: 6. The CDR3 extends over 14 amino acids. Germline V gene lookup returns CDR1 LNHDA and CDR2 SQIVND (reference sequence). Here the CDR3 reads CASRTTSASYEQYF. The CDR3 nucleotides are TGTGCCAGTAGAACCACTAGCGCGTCCTACGAGCAGTACTTC.

The CDR3: CASTLTSQETQYF. The CDR3 DNA reads as TGTGCCAGCACCCTGACTAGCCAAGAGACCCAGTACTTC. V gene TRBV6-6 combines with J gene TRBJ2-5; TRBD2 is a possible D gene (6 bases). Germline V gene lookup returns CDR1 MNHNY and CDR2 SVGAGI (reference sequence). The length of the CDR3 is 13 residues. V lost 7 bases, J lost 1 base, and 10 bases lay in between.

The V gene is TRBV5-4, the J gene TRBJ2-3; a weak D match, TRBD2 (5 bases). CDR1 and CDR2 from the germline V gene are SGHNT and YYREEE (reference sequence). The V and J ends lost 6 bases and 7 bases respectively, with 12 bases between them. This CDR3 contains 12 residues. CDR3 nucleotide sequence: TGTGCCAGCACCAATTGGGAGCATACGCAGTATTTT. Translating gives CASTNWEHTQYF.

The table lists this clone with a count of one. V is TRBV29-1 and J is TRBJ2-7; TRBD1 aligns across 8 bases. The CDR3 has 11 residues. Per germline, CDR1 SQVTM and CDR2 ANQGSEA. Losses at the gene ends were 7 bases for V and 3 bases for J; bases not matched to a gene: 2. CDR3 sequence: CSADRGYEQYF. The CDR3 DNA sequence: TGCAGCGCTGACAGGGGCTACGAGCAGTACTTC.

J is TRBJ2-5 and V is TRBV27, with 11 bases matching TRBD2. There are 19 residues in the CDR3. Germline values: CDR1 MNHEY, CDR2 SMNVEV (reference sequence). The V and J ends lost 7 bases and 2 bases, in that order; junction bases with no gene match: 18. The CDR3 DNA follows: TGTGCCAGCACCTTACCCGGGACTAGCGGAAGTGTGAGGCAAGAGACCCAGTACTTC. Its translation: CASTLPGTSGSVRQETQYF.

The chain employs TRBV5-4 and TRBJ2-7; perhaps TRBD2 as D (7 bases). With 4 bases removed from V and 3 bases from J, the gap between germline ends came to 14 bases. Per the germline V gene, CDR1 is SGHNT and CDR2 is YYREEE (reference sequence). This CDR3 region has 14 residues. The CDR3 loop is CASSLTGGYYEQYF. CDR3 coding DNA: TGTGCCAGCAGCCTAACGGGGGGCTACTACGAGCAGTACTTC.

The genes are TRBV27 and TRBJ2-7; D may be TRBD1 (5 bases). This CDR3 is built from 13 residues. V was trimmed by 5 bases and J by 0 bases, leaving 8 bases between them. CDR1 is MNHEY and CDR2 is SMNVEV in the germline V gene (reference sequence). The CDR3 here is CASSPRGSYEQYF. DNA for the CDR3: TGTGCCAGCAGTCCTAGGGGCTCCTACGAGCAGTACTTC.

The chain links TRBV23-1 to TRBJ1-5, with 10 bases fitting TRBD1. TRBV23-1 falls under the ORF class, with uncertain function. The J segment lost 6 bases and the V segment lost 7 bases, leaving 9 bases of the junction unmatched. This CDR3 has 15 residues. The CDR3 spells CASIWDRGLSQPQHF. The CDR3 coding sequence is TGCGCCAGCATTTGGGACAGGGGCCTTTCTCAGCCCCAGCATTTT.

This chain connects TRBV4-3 to TRBJ1-5; the D is unclear. Deletions cut 1 base from V and 3 bases from J, with 10 bases between. Per the germline V gene, CDR1 is LGHNA and CDR2 is YSLEER. The CDR3 consists of 15 residues. The CDR3 nucleotides are TGCGCCAGCAGCCAAGGGGCCAGGACCAATCAGCCCCAGCATTTT. Translation gives CASSQGARTNQPQHF.

This chain joins TRBV27 and TRBJ2-7, with 7 bases fitting TRBD1. The CDR3 totals 13 residues. The germline gives CDR1 MNHEY, CDR2 SMNVEV (reference sequence). The V segment lost 3 bases and the J segment 3 bases; nucleotides outside the gene matches: 2. CDR3 in amino acids: CASSFGQVYEQYF. The CDR3 coding sequence is TGTGCCAGCAGTTTTGGACAGGTCTACGAGCAGTACTTC.